A single sample is the source of the 25 T cell receptor beta chains below, sequenced in a study of blood T cell repertoires in COVID-19. TCRdb's copy holds only in-frame clones and misses some; the assay was immunoSEQ multiplex PCR. The data show 100,000 to 150,000 clones, roughly 90% seen once. Sample: peripheral blood. Every receptor here comes from a man in his 70s with active COVID-19.

The chain employs TRBV12-3 or TRBV12-4 and TRBJ2-7; D call uncertain. The CDR3 loop spans 12 amino acids. The ends were cut back, 6 bases at V and 3 bases at J, with 9 bases in the middle. The CDR3 loop is CASSLDFYEQYF. CDR3 coding DNA: TGTGCCAGCAGCCTTGACTTCTACGAGCAGTACTTC.

The chain employs TRBV27 and TRBJ1-1; 9 bases are a match to TRBD1. The germline V gene encodes CDR1 MNHEY and CDR2 SMNVEV (reference sequence). The CDR3 is 14 residues long. Germline trimming cut 3 bases from V and 8 bases from J; bases unmatched to any gene: 7. The CDR3 is CASSFRDRASEAFF. The CDR3 coding sequence is TGTGCCAGCAGTTTCCGGGACAGGGCCTCCGAAGCTTTCTTT.

The chain uses TRBV5-1 and TRBJ2-7; D is unclear. This CDR3 has 13 residues. The ends were cut back, 5 bases at V and 0 bases at J, with 9 bases in the middle. The germline gives CDR1 SGHRS, CDR2 YFSETQ. The chain's CDR3 is CASRRYGSYEQYF. The CDR3 DNA is TGCGCCAGCAGGCGCTATGGCTCCTACGAGCAGTACTTC.

The chain combines TRBV28 with TRBJ1-2, with 10 bases fitting TRBD1. Germline trimming cut 4 bases from V and 4 bases from J; bases unmatched to any gene: 6. The CDR3 loop spans 15 amino acids. The germline V gene has CDR1 MDHEN and CDR2 SYDVKM. The CDR3 DNA is TGTGCCAGCAGTTCCGGGACAGGGGTGGCCTATGGCTACACCTTC. Translating it yields CASSSGTGVAYGYTF.

The chain couples TRBV6-5 to TRBJ1-5; TRBD1 aligns across 8 bases. The junction had 1 base not matched to a gene; V was cut back by 5 bases and J by 1 base. CDR1 and CDR2 (germline): MNHEY, SVGAGI. The CDR3 length is 14 residues. The DNA of the CDR3 is TGTGCCAGCAGTCGGGACAGGAGCAATCAGCCCCAGCATTTT. Encoded protein: CASSRDRSNQPQHF.

The chain is built from TRBV5-4 and TRBJ2-2, with a possible D match to TRBD2 (6 bases). The CDR3 has 15 amino acids. Germline V gene sequence: CDR1 SGHNT, CDR2 YYREEE (reference sequence). The ends were cut back, 1 base at V and 0 bases at J, with 7 bases in the middle. Here the CDR3 reads CASSLRGTNTGELFF. For the CDR3, the DNA is TGTGCCAGCAGCTTGCGGGGGACGAACACCGGGGAGCTGTTTTTT.

The CDR3 DNA reads TGTGCCAGCAGCACGGCCGTCGGAGATGGCTACACCTTC. Translating it yields CASSTAVGDGYTF. The chain couples TRBV5-6 to TRBJ1-2; D not certain. Germline assignment: CDR1 SGHDT and CDR2 YYEEEE. This CDR3 is 13 amino acids long. V dropped 4 bases and J dropped 6 bases, with 13 bases sitting between them. Based on the CDR3 plus reference TRBV5-6 and TRBJ1-2, the full variable domain is DAGVTQSPTHLIKTRGQQVTLRCSPKSGHDTVSWYQQALGQGPQFIFQYYEEEERQRGNFPDRFSGHQFPNYSSELNVNALLLGDSALYLCASSTAVGDGYTFGSGTRLTVV.

The genes are TRBV29-1 and TRBJ2-3, with a weak D call TRBD2 (5 bases). Germline-derived CDR1 and CDR2 are SQVTM and ANQGSEA. The CDR3 extends over 14 amino acids. Trimming took 8 bases from V and 0 from J, leaving 15 bases between them. DNA of the CDR3: TGCAGCTTTACCTCTGGCGGGAGCACAGATACGCAGTATTTT. Amino acid sequence: CSFTSGGSTDTQYF.

The chain carries TRBV27 and TRBJ1-2; possible D gene TRBD1, 6 bases. Per the germline V gene, CDR1 is MNHEY and CDR2 is SMNVEV (reference sequence). The CDR3 length is 15 residues. V lost 2 bases and J lost 4, with 14 bases in between. For the CDR3, the DNA is TGTGCCAGCAGTTTAAGGCAGGGGTATGGCTATGGCTACACCTTC. Protein: CASSLRQGYGYGYTF.

The rearrangement joins TRBV18 to TRBJ1-6, with 11 bases matching TRBD1. V dropped 4 bases and J dropped 7; count of bases not matched to a gene: 6. This CDR3 has 16 amino acids. Germline CDR1 KGHSH, CDR2 LQKENI. The CDR3 region has the DNA TGTGCCAGCTCACTGTTCCGGGACAGGGGGAATTCACCCCTCCACTTT. This encodes CASSLFRDRGNSPLHF. The complete variable domain, with remaining parts taken from reference TRBV18 and TRBJ1-6, reads NAGVMQNPRHLVRRRGQEARLRCSPMKGHSHVYWYRQLPEEGLKFMVYLQKENIIDESGMPKERFSAEFPKEGPSILRIQQVVRGDSAAYFCASSLFRDRGNSPLHFGNGTRLTVT.

This clone was counted a few times. The rearrangement joins TRBV7-3 to TRBJ2-7; no firm D call. CDR3 length equals 14 residues. Germline V lookup: CDR1 SGHTA, CDR2 FQGTGA. Trimming removed 5 bases from V and 2 bases from J, with 13 bases in between. The CDR3 region is CASSATLTAYEQYF. The CDR3 bases are TGTGCCAGCAGCGCGACACTCACGGCCTACGAGCAGTACTTC.

This rearrangement joins TRBV28 to TRBJ1-1; D is uncertain. From germline, CDR1 is MDHEN and CDR2 SYDVKM. The CDR3 is 13 residues long. V lost 7 bases and J 4 bases, leaving 13 bases between the germline ends. The CDR3 region is CASMAGGSTEAFF. Here the CDR3 DNA reads TGTGCCAGCATGGCAGGCGGGAGCACTGAAGCTTTCTTT. The whole variable domain, remainder taken from reference TRBV28 and TRBJ1-1, is DVKVTQSSRYLVKRTGEKVFLECVQDMDHENMFWYRQDPGLGLRLIYFSYDVKMKEKGDIPEGYSVSREKKERFSLILESASTNQTSMYLCASMAGGSTEAFFGQGTRLTVV.

CDR3 in amino acids: CASSLEEGAEAFF. CDR3 nucleotide sequence: TGTGCCAGCAGCTTAGAGGAGGGAGCTGAAGCTTTCTTT. The gene calls are TRBV7-9 and TRBJ1-1; no clear D gene. The CDR3 has 13 residues. Germline assignment: CDR1 SEHNR and CDR2 FQNEAQ (reference sequence). V was pared by 1 base and J by 6 bases, with 9 bases between.

The chain employs TRBV5-4 and TRBJ2-5; tentatively, D is TRBD1 (6 bases). CDR1 is SGHNT and CDR2 is YYREEE in the germline V gene (reference sequence). Trimming removed 1 base from V and 4 bases from J, with 17 bases in between. The CDR3 runs 16 residues. DNA of the CDR3: TGTGCCAGCAGCTTGCCCCCCGGACAGCCCCTAGAGACCCAGTACTTC. Protein: CASSLPPGQPLETQYF.

J is TRBJ1-5 and V is TRBV28, with TRBD1 as a possible D gene (5 bases). V lost 3 bases, J lost 6 bases, and 15 bases lay in between. This CDR3 region has 15 residues. Germline V lookup: CDR1 MDHEN, CDR2 SYDVKM. CDR3 DNA sequence: TGTGCCAGCAGTTTGCCCCGGGGGACCAGTCAGCCCCAGCATTTT. As protein: CASSLPRGTSQPQHF.

This clone showed up just a few times. The chain carries TRBV10-1 and TRBJ2-7; 7 bases match TRBD2. Germline assignment: CDR1 WNHNN and CDR2 SYGVQD (reference sequence). After removal of 5 bases from V and 6 bases from J, the junction contained 7 bases not matched to a gene. This CDR3 has 13 residues. Written as DNA, the CDR3 is TGCGCCAGCAGTCGTGGACTAGAAGGCGAGCAGTACTTC. Translation: CASSRGLEGEQYF.

This sequence joins TRBV29-1 and TRBJ2-1, with 10 bases lining up with TRBD1. The CDR3 is 13 residues long. CDR1 is SQVTM and CDR2 is ANQGSEA in the germline V gene. With V trimmed by 8 bases and J by 6 bases, 7 bases remained unmatched. CDR3 amino acids: CSSTGTGVNEQFF. CDR3 bases: TGCAGCTCGACCGGGACAGGGGTCAATGAGCAGTTCTTC.

This clone was found a few times. The chain recombines TRBV11-1 with TRBJ1-6; tentative D call: TRBD1 (5 bases). This CDR3 is built from 14 residues. The germline gives CDR1 SGHAT, CDR2 FQDESV (reference sequence). Trimming removed 0 bases from V and 7 bases from J, with 7 bases in between. CDR3 in amino acids: CASSLATGNSPLHF. Written as DNA, the CDR3 is TGTGCCAGCAGCTTAGCCACAGGAAATTCACCCCTCCACTTT.

This clone was recorded once. The chain links TRBV18 to TRBJ2-7; D possibly corresponds to TRBD1 (6 bases). The CDR3 has 17 residues. V was pared by 0 bases and J by 2 bases, with 17 bases between. CDR1 and CDR2 from the germline V gene are KGHSH and LQKENI. CDR3 nucleotide sequence: TGTGCCAGCTCACCACCAGTTACCGAGACAGGAACCTACGAGCAGTACTTC. Protein: CASSPPVTETGTYEQYF.

The CDR3 is CASSQVGRGSTDTQYF. The CDR3 DNA sequence: TGTGCCAGCAGCCAAGTAGGTCGGGGGAGCACAGATACGCAGTATTTT. The chain uses TRBV3-1 (or the pseudogene TRBV3-2) and TRBJ2-3; maybe TRBD2 (6 bases). The CDR3 has 16 amino acids. V shed 1 base and J shed 0 bases, with 11 bases lying between them. CDR1 and CDR2 (germline): LGHDT, YNNKEL (reference sequence).

The V call is TRBV19, the J call TRBJ2-1, with unresolved D. Trimming shortened V by 1 base and J by 4 bases, and 14 bases separated the two germline ends. CDR3 length equals 16 residues. The germline V gene has CDR1 LNHDA and CDR2 SQIVND (reference sequence). The CDR3 region has the DNA TGTGCCAGTAGTATAGCCCCTCTATCTCGGTACAATGAGCAGTTCTTC. Translation: CASSIAPLSRYNEQFF.

The rearrangement links TRBV11-3 to TRBJ1-4, with D tentatively TRBD1 (6 bases). The CDR3 spans 15 residues. The germline V gene has CDR1 SGHNT and CDR2 YENEEA. The V end was cut by 3 bases, the J end by 3 bases, with 11 bases between. The CDR3 here is CASSFVGAANEKLFF. The CDR3 bases are TGTGCCAGCAGCTTTGTGGGGGCGGCTAATGAAAAACTGTTTTTT.

The chain employs TRBV7-2 and TRBJ1-1, with 7 bases lining up with TRBD1. CDR1 is SGHTA and CDR2 is FQGNSA in the germline V gene. V was pared by 5 bases and J by 1 base, with 4 bases of the junction left unmatched. CDR3 length: 14 amino acids. In DNA form, the CDR3 reads TGTGCCAGCAGCCGGGACAGTCAGAACACTGAAGCTTTCTTT. Translated: CASSRDSQNTEAFF.

This chain links TRBV28 with TRBJ1-5; 8 nucleotides match TRBD1. V was pared by 5 bases and J by 2 bases, with 2 bases of the junction left unmatched. The CDR3 runs to 14 residues. Per the germline V gene, CDR1 is MDHEN and CDR2 is SYDVKM. In nucleotides, the CDR3 is TGTGCCAGCAGTCCGGGACAGGGCAATCAGCCCCAGCATTTT. It encodes CASSPGQGNQPQHF.

The V gene is TRBV25-1, the J gene TRBJ1-2; D gene ambiguous. The V gene's germline CDR1 is MGHDK and CDR2 SYGVNS. V was shortened by 2 bases and J by 4 bases, with 14 bases between the two germline ends. The CDR3 contains 15 residues. The CDR3 bases are TGTGCCAGCAGTGAAGGAGGGATAGATATCTATGGCTACACCTTC. Amino acids: CASSEGGIDIYGYTF.